This TCR beta chain was recorded in a study of cytomegalovirus exposure and HLA in healthy donors. Whole-study results and caveats: Among the CMV-associated chains, a few were confirmed in vitro as specific for CMV antigens.

This clone was counted between two and nine times. Its antigen is unknown. Both 60 Vbeta primers and 13 Jbeta primers went into the PCR. Assay used: immunoSEQ multiplex PCR; TCRdb lists only in-frame clones, some missing. The sample shows fewer than 200,000 clones, roughly 81% of them seen only once. The V segment lost 5 bases and the J segment 5 bases; nucleotides outside the gene matches: 7. Germline V lookup: CDR1 LNHDA, CDR2 SQIVND (reference sequence). This CDR3 is built from 15 residues. The chain combines TRBV19 with TRBJ1-4; TRBD1 agrees at 8 bases. The TCR originated in a woman in her fifties or sixties in good health and CMV-seronegative. Sequenced: PBMCs. The DNA of the CDR3 is TGTGCCAGTAGTGGAGGGACAGGCCCAAATGAAAAACTGTTTTTT. Translating gives CASSGGTGPNEKLFF.